The clone carrying this T cell receptor (beta chain) was found many times. Its antigen is still unknown. The source of the sample is a study of regulatory T cells in long-lasting Graves disease. Broader study findings: Having few samples may have compromised the accuracy. Patients with persistent disease shared around 2,700 public clonotypes, outpacing the roughly 970 shared by new patients.

The time point here: persistent/refractory GD, antithyroid drugs over 5 years with positive TRAb. RNA isolated from PBMCs was used to make the TCR library. Assembly of TCR beta libraries relied on iRepertoire HTBI primers together with Arm-PCR of CDR3 regions. TCRdb fed the multiplex PCR reads into MiXCR, producing one record per CDR3 protein. The sample consists of 310,000 or so distinct CDR3 sequences, 22% of them appearing once. CDR1 LGHDT and CDR2 YNNKEL come from the germline V gene (reference sequence). The CDR3 loop spans 13 amino acids. V was cut by 6 bases and J by 10 bases, with 18 bases left in between.

Sequenced material: peripheral blood mononuclear cells (PBMCs), taken when the disease was refractory, from a patient treated with antithyroid drugs. This chain connects TRBV3-1 to TRBJ1-1; D is possibly TRBD1 (6 bases). The source is a female donor with Graves disease. Here the CDR3 DNA reads TGTGCCAGCAGTTACAGGGAAGGCAGTGCAGCTTTCTTT. Encoded protein: CASSYREGSAAFF.